Listed below are T cell receptor beta chains from one sample, sequenced in a study of lymphopenia after photon versus proton radiotherapy. Method: immunoSEQ multiplex PCR; TCRdb's copy keeps in-frame clones and lacks some. The table has about 40,000 clones, roughly 84% seen once. The sample here was peripheral blood, taken from a patient treated with proton-based radiotherapy. Receptor source: a woman aged 70 to 79 with pancreatic cancer. Some clones in this sample may be carry-over from other donors' samples. Each CDR3 is given with its conserved first and last residue. D genes are given only for firm matches. Rows may omit the clone size; those that give it use once, few, many or a size class.

d_gene: -
v_gene: TRBV28
abundance: -
j_gene: TRBJ2-3
CDR3nt: TGTGCCAGCAGTTTGTTGCTAGCGAGGAAGGATACGCAGTATTTT
CDR3aa: CASSLLLARKDTQYF

d_gene: TRBD2
v_gene: TRBV11-3
abundance: -
j_gene: TRBJ2-5
CDR3nt: TGTGCCAGCAGCTCCGGACTAGCGGGAGGGAAAGAGACCCAGTACTTC
CDR3aa: CASSSGLAGGKETQYF

d_gene: -
v_gene: TRBV5-6
abundance: -
j_gene: TRBJ1-6
CDR3nt: TGTGCCAGCAGCCAGAATTATAATTCACCCCTCCACTTT
CDR3aa: CASSQNYNSPLHF

d_gene: TRBD2
v_gene: TRBV9
abundance: -
j_gene: TRBJ2-2
CDR3nt: TGTGCCAGCAGCGTAGGCGGCGGGAGGTCAAACACCGGGGAGCTGTTTTTT
CDR3aa: CASSVGGGRSNTGELFF

d_gene: TRBD1
v_gene: TRBV6-6
abundance: -
j_gene: TRBJ1-2
CDR3nt: TGTGCCAGCAGTCCCCCGGGACAGGGGGCTTCCGGCTACACCTTC
CDR3aa: CASSPPGQGASGYTF

d_gene: -
v_gene: TRBV6-5
abundance: -
j_gene: TRBJ1-1
CDR3nt: TGTGCCAGCAGTTTGGCTGGACCCATCTCGCCTGAAGCTTTCTTT
CDR3aa: CASSLAGPISPEAFF

d_gene: -
v_gene: TRBV18
abundance: -
j_gene: TRBJ2-5
CDR3nt: TGTGCCAGCTCACCAGGCAACCAAGAGACCCAGTACTTC
CDR3aa: CASSPGNQETQYF

d_gene: -
v_gene: TRBV7-9
abundance: -
j_gene: TRBJ1-2
CDR3nt: TGTGCCAGCAGCCCCCGGACAGACGGCTACACCTTC
CDR3aa: CASSPRTDGYTF

d_gene: TRBD1
v_gene: TRBV19
abundance: -
j_gene: TRBJ2-1
CDR3nt: TGTGCCAGTAGCCAGACAGGGGGCACCTACAATGAGCAGTTCTTC
CDR3aa: CASSQTGGTYNEQFF

d_gene: TRBD1
v_gene: TRBV13
abundance: -
j_gene: TRBJ1-1
CDR3nt: TGTGCCAGCAGCCGGACAGGTTTTACTGAAGCTTTCTTT
CDR3aa: CASSRTGFTEAFF

d_gene: -
v_gene: TRBV30
abundance: -
j_gene: TRBJ1-1
CDR3nt: TGTGCCTGGAGTAGAGATTATAACACTGAAGCTTTCTTT
CDR3aa: CAWSRDYNTEAFF

d_gene: TRBD1
v_gene: TRBV28
abundance: -
j_gene: TRBJ1-4
CDR3nt: TGTGCCAGCAGTCCCGGGACAGGGGGCGAAAAACTGTTTTTT
CDR3aa: CASSPGTGGEKLFF

d_gene: TRBD1
v_gene: TRBV11-2
abundance: -
j_gene: TRBJ2-1
CDR3nt: TGTGCCAGCAGCCGGACAGGGGGCAATTTTTACAATGAGCAGTTCTTC
CDR3aa: CASSRTGGNFYNEQFF

d_gene: TRBD2
v_gene: TRBV5-1
abundance: -
j_gene: TRBJ2-1
CDR3nt: TGCGCCAGCAGCTTGACGCCTAGCGGGGTCAATGAGCAGTTCTTC
CDR3aa: CASSLTPSGVNEQFF

d_gene: -
v_gene: TRBV15
abundance: few
j_gene: TRBJ1-1
CDR3nt: TGTGCCACCAGCAGAGACCAGGGTGACACTGAAGCTTTCTTT
CDR3aa: CATSRDQGDTEAFF

d_gene: TRBD1
v_gene: TRBV10-3
abundance: -
j_gene: TRBJ2-1
CDR3nt: TGTGCCATCAGTGAAAAAGGACAGGGCTATGAGCAGTTCTTC
CDR3aa: CAISEKGQGYEQFF

d_gene: -
v_gene: TRBV27
abundance: -
j_gene: TRBJ2-3
CDR3nt: TGTGCCAGCATCCAAGGGGGTGCGGGCACAGATACGCAGTATTTT
CDR3aa: CASIQGGAGTDTQYF

d_gene: -
v_gene: TRBV6-6
abundance: once
j_gene: TRBJ2-3
CDR3nt: TGTGCCAGCCGGACCGGAGGACTGGCAGATACGCAGTATTTT
CDR3aa: CASRTGGLADTQYF

d_gene: TRBD1
v_gene: TRBV19
abundance: -
j_gene: TRBJ2-1
CDR3nt: TGTGCCAGTAGACCCGGGACAGGGCTGGGTGAGCAGTTCTTC
CDR3aa: CASRPGTGLGEQFF

d_gene: -
v_gene: TRBV28
abundance: -
j_gene: TRBJ1-5
CDR3nt: TGTGCCAGCAGTCGGCTAATGGGGGATCAGCCCCAGCATTTT
CDR3aa: CASSRLMGDQPQHF

d_gene: TRBD1
v_gene: TRBV28
abundance: -
j_gene: TRBJ1-5
CDR3nt: TGTGCCAGCAGACGAAGACAGGGAGGGAACCAGCCCCAGCATTTT
CDR3aa: CASRRRQGGNQPQHF

d_gene: -
v_gene: TRBV28
abundance: -
j_gene: TRBJ2-5
CDR3nt: TGTGCCAGCAGTTTCAGGCCAACCAACTCGGAGACCCAGTACTTC
CDR3aa: CASSFRPTNSETQYF

d_gene: -
v_gene: TRBV11-2
abundance: -
j_gene: TRBJ1-1
CDR3nt: TGTGCCAGCAGCTTAGAACGGAACACTGAAGCTTTCTTT
CDR3aa: CASSLERNTEAFF

d_gene: TRBD1
v_gene: TRBV6-1
abundance: -
j_gene: TRBJ1-6
CDR3nt: TGTGCCAGCAGTGGTGACAGGGGCCAGAATTCACCCCTCCACTTT
CDR3aa: CASSGDRGQNSPLHF

d_gene: -
v_gene: TRBV5-7
abundance: -
j_gene: TRBJ2-1
CDR3nt: TGTGCCAGCAGCTTGGGAGAACAGGGACCAGATGAGCAGTTCTTC
CDR3aa: CASSLGEQGPDEQFF

d_gene: -
v_gene: TRBV5-6
abundance: -
j_gene: TRBJ2-1
CDR3nt: TGTGCCAGCAGCTTGGGCAGGACCTATAACAATGAGCAGTTCTTC
CDR3aa: CASSLGRTYNNEQFF

d_gene: TRBD1
v_gene: TRBV30
abundance: -
j_gene: TRBJ1-3
CDR3nt: TGTGCCTGGAGTGTAAGTCTGCGGACAGGGGTATCCTCTGGAAACACCATATATTTT
CDR3aa: CAWSVSLRTGVSSGNTIYF

d_gene: -
v_gene: TRBV19
abundance: -
j_gene: TRBJ1-1
CDR3nt: TGTGCCAGCCACAGGGTCTACACTGAAGCTTTCTTT
CDR3aa: CASHRVYTEAFF

d_gene: TRBD2
v_gene: TRBV10-1
abundance: once
j_gene: TRBJ2-1
CDR3nt: TGCGCCAGCAGTGAGCCGGGAGGAGGCCACAATGAGCAGTTCTTC
CDR3aa: CASSEPGGGHNEQFF